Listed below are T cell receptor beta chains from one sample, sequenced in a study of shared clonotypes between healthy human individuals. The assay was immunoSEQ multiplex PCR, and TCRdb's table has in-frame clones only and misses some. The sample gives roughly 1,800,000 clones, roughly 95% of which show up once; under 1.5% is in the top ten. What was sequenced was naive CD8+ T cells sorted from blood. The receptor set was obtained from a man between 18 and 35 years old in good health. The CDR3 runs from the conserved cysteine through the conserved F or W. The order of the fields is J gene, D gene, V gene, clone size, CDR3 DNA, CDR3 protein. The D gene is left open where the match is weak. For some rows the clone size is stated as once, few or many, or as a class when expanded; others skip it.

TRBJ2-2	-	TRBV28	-	TGTGCCAGCAGTTTAATGCCCACCGGGGAGCTGTTTTTT	CASSLMPTGELFF
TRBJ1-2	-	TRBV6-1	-	TGTGCCAGCAGTCCCAGCTATGGCTACACCTTC	CASSPSYGYTF
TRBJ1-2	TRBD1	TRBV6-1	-	TGTGCCGGGAGGCGAGCAGGGGGCATTGGCTACACCTTC	CAGRRAGGIGYTF
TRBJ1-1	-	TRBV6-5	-	TGTGCCAGCAGTCCTTCGTCAGGTATGAACACTGAAGCTTTCTTT	CASSPSSGMNTEAFF
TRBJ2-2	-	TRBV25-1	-	TGTGCCAGCAGTGGGCGACAGGCTTACACCGGGGAGCTGTTTTTT	CASSGRQAYTGELFF
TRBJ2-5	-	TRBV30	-	TGTGCCTGGGACGAGGGGAATTTGGAGACCCAGTACTTC	CAWDEGNLETQYF
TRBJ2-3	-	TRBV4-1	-	TGCGCCAGCAGCCAAGTTCTAGTCGGTGCAGATACGCAGTATTTT	CASSQVLVGADTQYF
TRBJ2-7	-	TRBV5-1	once	TGCGCCAGCAGCTTGGATTTTGGGGCCGCGAATTACGAGCAGTACTTC	CASSLDFGAANYEQYF
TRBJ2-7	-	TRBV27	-	TGTGCCAGCAGTCCCCCCGGACAGCCGTTCTACGAGCAGTACTTC	CASSPPGQPFYEQYF
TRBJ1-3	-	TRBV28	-	TGTGCCAGCAGCCTCCGACAGGTTTATGGAAACACCATATATTTT	CASSLRQVYGNTIYF
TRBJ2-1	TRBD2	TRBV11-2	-	TGTGCCACCAAGCTAGCGGGAGAGTACAATGAGCAGTTCTTC	CATKLAGEYNEQFF
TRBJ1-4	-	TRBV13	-	TGTGCCAGCTCCCTCAGAGGGGGAACTAATGAAAAACTGTTTTTT	CASSLRGGTNEKLFF
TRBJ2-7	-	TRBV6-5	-	TGTGCCAGCAGTTACGGCACCGGGGCCGAGCAGTACTTC	CASSYGTGAEQYF
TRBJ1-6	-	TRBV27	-	TGTGCCAGCAGTCCCTCAGAAGGCGAGGTTGGGGTTCCCCTCCACTTT	CASSPSEGEVGVPLHF
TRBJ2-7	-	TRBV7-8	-	TGTGCCAGCAGCTTTCAAGGGATCCGCTACGAGCAGTACTTC	CASSFQGIRYEQYF
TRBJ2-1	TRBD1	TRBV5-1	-	TGCGCCAGCAGCACGGGACAGGGCTACAATGAGCAGTTCTTC	CASSTGQGYNEQFF
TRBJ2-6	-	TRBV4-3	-	TGCGCCAGCAGCCAAGACGTGGGAGGGGGAGCTGGGGCCAACGTCCTGACTTTC	CASSQDVGGGAGANVLTF
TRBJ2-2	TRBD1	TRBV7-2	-	TGTGCCAGCAGCTCCTACCTCCGGGACAGGGGTAACACCGGGGAGCTGTTTTTT	CASSSYLRDRGNTGELFF
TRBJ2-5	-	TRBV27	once	TGTGCCAGCAGTTTAGGGGGCGCCGGGGAGACCCAGTACTTC	CASSLGGAGETQYF
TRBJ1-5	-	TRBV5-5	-	TGTGCCAGCAGCTTGGCCACAGGGAATCAGCCCCAGCATTTT	CASSLATGNQPQHF
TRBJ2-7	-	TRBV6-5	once	TGTGCCAGCAGCCTGGACAGCACCTACGAGCAGTACTTC	CASSLDSTYEQYF
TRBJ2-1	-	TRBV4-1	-	TGCGCCAGCAGCCAGGCTTTGTGGAGCTCCTACAATGAGCAGTTCTTC	CASSQALWSSYNEQFF
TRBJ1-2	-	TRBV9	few	TGTGCCAGCAGCGTAGGCCCAGCCTATGGCTACACCTTC	CASSVGPAYGYTF
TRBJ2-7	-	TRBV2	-	TGTGCCAGCAGTGCATGGGGGATGGGATCCTACGAGCAGTACTTC	CASSAWGMGSYEQYF
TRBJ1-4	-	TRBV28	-	TGTGCCAGCAGTTTACTGGGGCAGAGTGAAAAACTGTTTTTT	CASSLLGQSEKLFF
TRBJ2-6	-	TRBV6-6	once	TGTGCCAGCAGGCGGGACAGTGGGTCTGGGGCCAACGTCCTGACTTTC	CASRRDSGSGANVLTF
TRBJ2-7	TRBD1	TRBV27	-	TGTGCCAGCAGTTCCCGGACAGGCTCCTGGGAGCAGTACTTC	CASSSRTGSWEQYF
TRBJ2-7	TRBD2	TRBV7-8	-	TGTGCCAGCGTACCGGGACTAGCGGGAGGTTTTTCCTCCTACGAGCAGTACTTC	CASVPGLAGGFSSYEQYF
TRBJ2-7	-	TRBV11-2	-	TGTGCCAGCAGCCTGACACGTTCCTACGAGCAGTACTTC	CASSLTRSYEQYF
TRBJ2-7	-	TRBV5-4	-	TGTGCCAGCAGCCAGCCGGGTGGGAATGTCGAGCAGTACTTC	CASSQPGGNVEQYF
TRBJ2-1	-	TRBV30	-	TGTGCCTGGAGTAACCCTGAGCAGTTCTTC	CAWSNPEQFF
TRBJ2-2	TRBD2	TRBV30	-	TGTGCCTGGAGTGTTGGACTAGCGGGGCCCGGGGAGCTGTTTTTT	CAWSVGLAGPGELFF
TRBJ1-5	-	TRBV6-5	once	TGTGCCAGCAGTGTACGGGCCGTAGATCAGCCCCAGCATTTT	CASSVRAVDQPQHF
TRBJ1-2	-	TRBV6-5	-	TGTGCCAGCAGCCAGGGGTACTATGGCTACACCTTC	CASSQGYYGYTF
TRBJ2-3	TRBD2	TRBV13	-	TGTGCCAGCAGCCAAGTCGGGCGGGAGCTCACAGATACGCAGTATTTT	CASSQVGRELTDTQYF
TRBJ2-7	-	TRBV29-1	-	TGCAGCGTTGAAGGGGATAGCGGCTACGAGCAGTACTTC	CSVEGDSGYEQYF
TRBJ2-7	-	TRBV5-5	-	TGTGCCAGCAGCTGGTCTCCAGCAGGGTCCTACGAGCAGTACTTC	CASSWSPAGSYEQYF
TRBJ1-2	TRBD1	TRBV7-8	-	TGTGCCAGCAGCTTAGCTGAGGGGGCCCGATGGGGCTACACCTTC	CASSLAEGARWGYTF
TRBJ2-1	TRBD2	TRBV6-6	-	TGTGCCAGCATGCTAGCGGGAGGGCCAGGGGGTGAGCAGTTCTTC	CASMLAGGPGGEQFF
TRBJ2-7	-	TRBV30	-	TGTGCCTCTTTCTCAGGGGCCACCTACGAGCAGTACTTC	CASFSGATYEQYF
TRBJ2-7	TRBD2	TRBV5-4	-	TGTGCCAGCAGCTCCTTGAGGGAGGGCCCTGACGAGCAGTACTTC	CASSSLREGPDEQYF
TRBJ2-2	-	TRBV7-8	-	TGTGCCAGCAGCTTGGGGGCGGAGCTGTTTTTT	CASSLGAELFF
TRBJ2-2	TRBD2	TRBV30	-	TGTGCCTCACCAAGACTAGCGGGATACACCGGGGAGCTGTTTTTT	CASPRLAGYTGELFF
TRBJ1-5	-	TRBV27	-	TGTGCCAGCGGCCCGATCAATCAGCCCCAGCATTTT	CASGPINQPQHF
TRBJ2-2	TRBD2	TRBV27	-	TGTGCCAGCCGGCTAGCGGGAGGGGTCGGGGAGCTGTTTTTT	CASRLAGGVGELFF
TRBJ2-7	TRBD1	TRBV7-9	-	TGTGCCAGCAGCTTGGGGTTTGGGACAGGTAGAAACGAGCAGTACTTC	CASSLGFGTGRNEQYF
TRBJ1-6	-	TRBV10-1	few	TGCGCCAGCAGTGAGTCTCGGGGATCACCCCTCCACTTT	CASSESRGSPLHF
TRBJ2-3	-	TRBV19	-	TGTGCCAGTAGTATTTGGGGCGGGAGCACAGATACGCAGTATTTT	CASSIWGGSTDTQYF
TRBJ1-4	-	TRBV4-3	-	TGCGCCAGCAGCCAAGGAGGGACGACTAATGAAAAACTGTTTTTT	CASSQGGTTNEKLFF
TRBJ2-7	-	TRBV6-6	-	TGTGCCAGCAGTTATGAGGGGGGTGGCTACGAGCAGTACTTC	CASSYEGGGYEQYF
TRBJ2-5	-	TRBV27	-	TGTGCCAGCAGTTTATCGGGGCGGAGGCAAGAGACCCAGTACTTC	CASSLSGRRQETQYF
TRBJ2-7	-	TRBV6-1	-	TGTGCCAGCGGACCTGGCTCCTACGAGCAGTACTTC	CASGPGSYEQYF
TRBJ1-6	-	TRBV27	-	TGTGCCAGCAGTTTAGTTCAGGGGCATTCACCCCTCCACTTT	CASSLVQGHSPLHF
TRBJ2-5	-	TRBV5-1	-	TGCGCCAGCAGCTTGGGTCTGGGCAGGGGGGAAGAGACCCAGTACTTC	CASSLGLGRGEETQYF